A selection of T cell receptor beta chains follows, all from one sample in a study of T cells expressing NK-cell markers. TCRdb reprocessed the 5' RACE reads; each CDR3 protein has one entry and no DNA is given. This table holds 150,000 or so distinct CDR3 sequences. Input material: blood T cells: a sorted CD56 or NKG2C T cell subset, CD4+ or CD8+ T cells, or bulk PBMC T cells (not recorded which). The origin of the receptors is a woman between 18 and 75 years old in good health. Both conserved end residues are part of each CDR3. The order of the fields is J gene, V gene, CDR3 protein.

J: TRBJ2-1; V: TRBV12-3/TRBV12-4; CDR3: CASSSLAGAYNEQFF
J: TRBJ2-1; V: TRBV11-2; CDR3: CASSLSGQQYNEQFF
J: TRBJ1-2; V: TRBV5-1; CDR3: CASKWTGSGGYTF
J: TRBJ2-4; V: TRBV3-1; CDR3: CASSQGRAKNIQYF
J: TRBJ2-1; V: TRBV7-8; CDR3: CASSLLLLAYNEQFF
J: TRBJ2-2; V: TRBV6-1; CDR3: CATQRGDNTGELFF
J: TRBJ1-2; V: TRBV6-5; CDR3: CASSSGSYGYTF
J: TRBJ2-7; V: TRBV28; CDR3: CASSLGTEQYF
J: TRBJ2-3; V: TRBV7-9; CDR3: CASSSRLAGGITDTQYF
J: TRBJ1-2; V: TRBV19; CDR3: CASSPRGAYGYTF
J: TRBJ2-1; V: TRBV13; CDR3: CASSWLQEGSRFF
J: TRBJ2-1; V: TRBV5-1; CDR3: CASSLRQGADEQFF
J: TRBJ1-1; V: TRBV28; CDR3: CASSLGGGPNTEAFF
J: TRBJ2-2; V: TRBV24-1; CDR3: CATSSQGGELFF
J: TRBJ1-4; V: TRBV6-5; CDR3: CASSYSTGGEKLFF
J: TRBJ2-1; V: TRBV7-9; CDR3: CASSPRQVEGLEQFF
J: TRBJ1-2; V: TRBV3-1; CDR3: CASSQGVAGGYTF
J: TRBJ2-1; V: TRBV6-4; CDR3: CASSGEAGVEQFF